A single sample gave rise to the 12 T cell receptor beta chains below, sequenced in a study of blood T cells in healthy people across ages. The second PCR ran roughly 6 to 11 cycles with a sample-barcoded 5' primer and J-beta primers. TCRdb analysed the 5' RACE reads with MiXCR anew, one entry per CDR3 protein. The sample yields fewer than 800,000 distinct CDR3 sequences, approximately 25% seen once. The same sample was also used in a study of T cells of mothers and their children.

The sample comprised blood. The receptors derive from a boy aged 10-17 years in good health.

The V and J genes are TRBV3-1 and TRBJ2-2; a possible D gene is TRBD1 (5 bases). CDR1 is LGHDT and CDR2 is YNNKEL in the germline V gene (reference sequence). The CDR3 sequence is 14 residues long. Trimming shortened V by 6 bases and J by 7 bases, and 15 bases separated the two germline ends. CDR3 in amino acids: CASSPIHTGGELFF. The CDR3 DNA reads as TGTGCCAGCAGTCCAATTCATACAGGCGGGGAGCTGTTTTTT.

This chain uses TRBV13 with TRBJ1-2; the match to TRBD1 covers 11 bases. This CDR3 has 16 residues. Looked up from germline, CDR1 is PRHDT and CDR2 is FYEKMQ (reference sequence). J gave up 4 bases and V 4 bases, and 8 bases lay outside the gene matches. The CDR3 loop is CASSSSGTGGAYGYTF. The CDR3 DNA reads TGTGCCAGCAGCTCCTCCGGGACAGGGGGGGCCTATGGCTACACCTTC.

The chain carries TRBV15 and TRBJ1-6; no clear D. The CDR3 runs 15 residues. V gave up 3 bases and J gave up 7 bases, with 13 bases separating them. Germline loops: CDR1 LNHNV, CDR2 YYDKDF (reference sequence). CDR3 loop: CATSRSGDANSPLHF. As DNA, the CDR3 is TGTGCCACCAGCAGGTCCGGGGATGCGAATTCACCCCTCCACTTT.

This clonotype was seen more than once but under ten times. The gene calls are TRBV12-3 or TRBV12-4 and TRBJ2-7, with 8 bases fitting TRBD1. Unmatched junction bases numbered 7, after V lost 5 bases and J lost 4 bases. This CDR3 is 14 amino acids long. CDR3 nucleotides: TGTGCCAGCAGTGCGAGGACAGGGCCTTACGAGCAGTACTTC. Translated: CASSARTGPYEQYF.

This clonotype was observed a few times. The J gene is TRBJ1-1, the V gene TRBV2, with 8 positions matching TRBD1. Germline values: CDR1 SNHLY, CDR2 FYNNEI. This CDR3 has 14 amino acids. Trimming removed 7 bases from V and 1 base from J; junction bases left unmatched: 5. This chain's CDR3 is CASNDRGRNTEAFF. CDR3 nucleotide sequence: TGTGCCAGCAATGACAGGGGCCGGAACACTGAAGCTTTCTTT.

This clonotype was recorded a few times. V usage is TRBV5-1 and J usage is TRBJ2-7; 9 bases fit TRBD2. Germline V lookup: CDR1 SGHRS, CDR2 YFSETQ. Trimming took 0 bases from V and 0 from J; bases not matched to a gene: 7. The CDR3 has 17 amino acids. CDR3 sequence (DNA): TGCGCCAGCAGCTTGGGGGGACTAGCTCGAACCTCCTACGAGCAGTACTTC. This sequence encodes CASSLGGLARTSYEQYF.

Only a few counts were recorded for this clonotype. CDR3 sequence: CASSGTGGAVSGYTF. The DNA for the CDR3 is TGTGCCAGCAGTGGGACAGGGGGCGCGGTATCTGGCTACACCTTC. The chain combines TRBV6-5 with TRBJ1-2; 12 positions match TRBD1. Trimming at V came to 5 bases and at J to 7 bases, leaving 8 bases not matched to a gene. This CDR3 has 15 residues. The germline CDR1 and CDR2 sequences are MNHEY and SVGAGI.

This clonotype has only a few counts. CDR3 residues: CASSYGAGGSEAFF. The DNA of the CDR3 is TGTGCCAGCAGTTACGGGGCAGGGGGATCTGAAGCTTTCTTT. This chain links TRBV6-5 with TRBJ1-1; 7 bases are shared with TRBD1. There are 14 residues in the CDR3. The germline V gene encodes CDR1 MNHEY and CDR2 SVGAGI. V lost 2 bases, J lost 6 bases, and 6 bases stayed unmatched.

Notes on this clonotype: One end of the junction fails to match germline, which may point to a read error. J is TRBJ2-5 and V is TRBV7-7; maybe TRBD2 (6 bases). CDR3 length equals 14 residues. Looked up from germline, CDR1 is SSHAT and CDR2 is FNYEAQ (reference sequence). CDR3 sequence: CASSPTDYQETQYF. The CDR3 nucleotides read TGTGCTAGCAGCCCGACGGACTATCAAGAGACCCAGTACTTC.

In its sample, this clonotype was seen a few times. The CDR3 DNA sequence: TGTGCCAGCACCCGAGGTCGGACAGGGGATGGCTACACCTTC. Its translation is CASTRGRTGDGYTF. The rearrangement joins TRBV6-1 to TRBJ1-2, with 9 bases that match TRBD1. The germline V gene encodes CDR1 MNHNS and CDR2 SASEGT. This CDR3 contains 14 residues. V dropped 7 bases and J dropped 6; count of bases not matched to a gene: 9.

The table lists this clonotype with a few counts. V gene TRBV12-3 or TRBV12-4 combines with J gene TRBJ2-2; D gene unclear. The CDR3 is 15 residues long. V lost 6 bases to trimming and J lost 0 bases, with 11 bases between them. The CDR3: CASRDTSANTGELFF. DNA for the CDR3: TGTGCCAGCAGGGATACTTCGGCGAACACCGGGGAGCTGTTTTTT.

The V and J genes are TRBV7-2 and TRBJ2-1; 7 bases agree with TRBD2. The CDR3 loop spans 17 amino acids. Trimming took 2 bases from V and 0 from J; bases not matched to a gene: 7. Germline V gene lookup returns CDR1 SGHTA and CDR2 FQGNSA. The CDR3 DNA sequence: TGTGCCAGCAGCTTACCCCTAGCGGAGAGCTCCTACAATGAGCAGTTCTTC. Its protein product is CASSLPLAESSYNEQFF.